A single count supports the clone carrying this T cell receptor beta chain. Its matching antigen is unknown. The data belong to a study of OX40 agonist ivuxolimab in advanced cancers. Looking at the study overall: Of mixed ages from about 20 to 85 and averaging about 60 years, the group was around 78% male. Participants could have had prior anti-PD-1, anti-PD-L1 or anti-CTLA-4 therapy, and around 40% had some.

TCRdb's table, derived via immunoSEQ multiplex PCR, lists solely in-frame clones and lacks some. The sample holds about 110,000 clones, approximately 90% seen once. The V gene's germline CDR1 is LNHNV and CDR2 YYDKDF (reference sequence). Trimming cost V 4 bases and J 1 base, with 13 bases left between them. The CDR3 is 15 amino acids. Study-wide findings and caveats: Low normalized T-cell clonal expansion was additionally recorded for some nonresponders.

This chain uses TRBV15 with TRBJ1-1; D is perhaps TRBD1 (6 bases). This specimen was CD4+ or CD8+ T cells sorted from blood, taken in a trial of the OX40 agonist ivuxolimab. This receptor was taken from an adult with an advanced solid tumor such as melanoma, head and neck, liver or kidney cancer. CDR3 nucleotides: TGTGCCACCAGCACAGGGGTCGGGGCGAACACTGAAGCTTTCTTT. This sequence encodes CATSTGVGANTEAFF.